These T cell receptor beta chains were read from a single sample in a study of cytomegalovirus exposure and HLA in healthy donors. Profiled with immunoSEQ multiplex PCR; TCRdb holds only in-frame clones, not every one. Here the sample spans tens of thousands of clones, around 9.1% being singletons. What was sequenced was PBMCs. The source is a man in his sixties in good health and CMV-seropositive. Both conserved end residues are part of each CDR3. D genes are given only for firm matches. Size tells how often a clone was seen (once, few, many) or the class of an expanded clone, and some rows leave it out.

abundance | j_gene | d_gene | v_gene | CDR3nt | CDR3aa
NA | TRBJ2-1 | TRBD2 | TRBV28 | TGTGCCAGCAGTTTATTTGCGGGAGGTTACAATGAGCAGTTCTTC | CASSLFAGGYNEQFF
few | TRBJ2-1 | TRBD2 | TRBV7-2 | TGTGCCAGCAGCCGTACTAGCGGGGGAAATGAGCAGTTCTTC | CASSRTSGGNEQFF
few | TRBJ2-2 | NA | TRBV6-1 | TGTGCCAGCAGTGAAGCGCTTCGGGGAACCGGGGAGCTGTTTTTT | CASSEALRGTGELFF
NA | TRBJ1-5 | NA | TRBV10-3 | TGTGCCATCAGTGCTCAGGGGAATGGCAATCAGCCCCAGCATTTT | CAISAQGNGNQPQHF
NA | TRBJ2-7 | NA | TRBV20-1 | TGCAGTGCATCCAGGGAAGACGAGCAGTACTTC | CSASREDEQYF
few | TRBJ2-3 | NA | TRBV7-9 | TGTGCCAGCAGCAATCTAGGCACAGATACGCAGTATTTT | CASSNLGTDTQYF
few | TRBJ1-2 | NA | TRBV18 | TGTGCCAGCTCCCCCTCGGGGGAAGGCTCTGGCTACACCTTC | CASSPSGEGSGYTF
NA | TRBJ1-5 | NA | TRBV7-8 | TGTGCCAGCAGCGGGTTTGGGCAGCATAGCAATCAGCCCCAGCATTTT | CASSGFGQHSNQPQHF
few | TRBJ2-3 | TRBD1 | TRBV11-2 | TGTGCCAGCAGCGTGGACAGGGGTTCAGATACGCAGTATTTT | CASSVDRGSDTQYF
NA | TRBJ1-5 | TRBD1 | TRBV18 | TGTGCCAGCTCGCCCGACAGGGGAGGGAATCAGCCCCAGCATTTT | CASSPDRGGNQPQHF
NA | TRBJ2-7 | NA | TRBV7-2 | TGTGCCAGCAGTTTGTCCGGTGCGAACCCCGAGCAGTACTTC | CASSLSGANPEQYF
few | TRBJ1-1 | NA | TRBV6-5 | TGTGCCAGCATGGCAGGCTCTGAAGCTTTCTTT | CASMAGSEAFF
few | TRBJ1-1 | NA | TRBV6-1 | TGTGCCAGCAGAAACGGGCACGGAGGTACTGAAGCTTTCTTT | CASRNGHGGTEAFF
NA | TRBJ2-3 | TRBD1 | TRBV5-1 | TGCGCCAGCAGCTTGAGGGGACAGTTTACAGATACGCAGTATTTT | CASSLRGQFTDTQYF
NA | TRBJ2-7 | NA | TRBV6-6 | TGTGCCACCGGGTCCTACGAGCAGTACTTC | CATGSYEQYF
NA | TRBJ1-5 | NA | TRBV6-1 | TGTGCCAGCAGTGGGCCACAGCCCCAGCATTTT | CASSGPQPQHF
NA | TRBJ2-6 | NA | TRBV27 | TGTGCCAGCAGTTTAGGGGGGGGCGCTGGGGCCAACGTCCTGACTTTC | CASSLGGGAGANVLTF
NA | TRBJ2-2 | NA | TRBV25-1 | TGTGCCAGCAGTGAATTGGGTCCTACTTCGGGCGGGGAGCTGTTTTTT | CASSELGPTSGGELFF
NA | TRBJ1-5 | TRBD1 | TRBV10-1 | TGCGCCAGCAGTGAGTGTGGGACAGTTAAAGTAGGGCGTCGCAATCAGCCCCAGCATTTT | CASSECGTVKVGRRNQPQHF